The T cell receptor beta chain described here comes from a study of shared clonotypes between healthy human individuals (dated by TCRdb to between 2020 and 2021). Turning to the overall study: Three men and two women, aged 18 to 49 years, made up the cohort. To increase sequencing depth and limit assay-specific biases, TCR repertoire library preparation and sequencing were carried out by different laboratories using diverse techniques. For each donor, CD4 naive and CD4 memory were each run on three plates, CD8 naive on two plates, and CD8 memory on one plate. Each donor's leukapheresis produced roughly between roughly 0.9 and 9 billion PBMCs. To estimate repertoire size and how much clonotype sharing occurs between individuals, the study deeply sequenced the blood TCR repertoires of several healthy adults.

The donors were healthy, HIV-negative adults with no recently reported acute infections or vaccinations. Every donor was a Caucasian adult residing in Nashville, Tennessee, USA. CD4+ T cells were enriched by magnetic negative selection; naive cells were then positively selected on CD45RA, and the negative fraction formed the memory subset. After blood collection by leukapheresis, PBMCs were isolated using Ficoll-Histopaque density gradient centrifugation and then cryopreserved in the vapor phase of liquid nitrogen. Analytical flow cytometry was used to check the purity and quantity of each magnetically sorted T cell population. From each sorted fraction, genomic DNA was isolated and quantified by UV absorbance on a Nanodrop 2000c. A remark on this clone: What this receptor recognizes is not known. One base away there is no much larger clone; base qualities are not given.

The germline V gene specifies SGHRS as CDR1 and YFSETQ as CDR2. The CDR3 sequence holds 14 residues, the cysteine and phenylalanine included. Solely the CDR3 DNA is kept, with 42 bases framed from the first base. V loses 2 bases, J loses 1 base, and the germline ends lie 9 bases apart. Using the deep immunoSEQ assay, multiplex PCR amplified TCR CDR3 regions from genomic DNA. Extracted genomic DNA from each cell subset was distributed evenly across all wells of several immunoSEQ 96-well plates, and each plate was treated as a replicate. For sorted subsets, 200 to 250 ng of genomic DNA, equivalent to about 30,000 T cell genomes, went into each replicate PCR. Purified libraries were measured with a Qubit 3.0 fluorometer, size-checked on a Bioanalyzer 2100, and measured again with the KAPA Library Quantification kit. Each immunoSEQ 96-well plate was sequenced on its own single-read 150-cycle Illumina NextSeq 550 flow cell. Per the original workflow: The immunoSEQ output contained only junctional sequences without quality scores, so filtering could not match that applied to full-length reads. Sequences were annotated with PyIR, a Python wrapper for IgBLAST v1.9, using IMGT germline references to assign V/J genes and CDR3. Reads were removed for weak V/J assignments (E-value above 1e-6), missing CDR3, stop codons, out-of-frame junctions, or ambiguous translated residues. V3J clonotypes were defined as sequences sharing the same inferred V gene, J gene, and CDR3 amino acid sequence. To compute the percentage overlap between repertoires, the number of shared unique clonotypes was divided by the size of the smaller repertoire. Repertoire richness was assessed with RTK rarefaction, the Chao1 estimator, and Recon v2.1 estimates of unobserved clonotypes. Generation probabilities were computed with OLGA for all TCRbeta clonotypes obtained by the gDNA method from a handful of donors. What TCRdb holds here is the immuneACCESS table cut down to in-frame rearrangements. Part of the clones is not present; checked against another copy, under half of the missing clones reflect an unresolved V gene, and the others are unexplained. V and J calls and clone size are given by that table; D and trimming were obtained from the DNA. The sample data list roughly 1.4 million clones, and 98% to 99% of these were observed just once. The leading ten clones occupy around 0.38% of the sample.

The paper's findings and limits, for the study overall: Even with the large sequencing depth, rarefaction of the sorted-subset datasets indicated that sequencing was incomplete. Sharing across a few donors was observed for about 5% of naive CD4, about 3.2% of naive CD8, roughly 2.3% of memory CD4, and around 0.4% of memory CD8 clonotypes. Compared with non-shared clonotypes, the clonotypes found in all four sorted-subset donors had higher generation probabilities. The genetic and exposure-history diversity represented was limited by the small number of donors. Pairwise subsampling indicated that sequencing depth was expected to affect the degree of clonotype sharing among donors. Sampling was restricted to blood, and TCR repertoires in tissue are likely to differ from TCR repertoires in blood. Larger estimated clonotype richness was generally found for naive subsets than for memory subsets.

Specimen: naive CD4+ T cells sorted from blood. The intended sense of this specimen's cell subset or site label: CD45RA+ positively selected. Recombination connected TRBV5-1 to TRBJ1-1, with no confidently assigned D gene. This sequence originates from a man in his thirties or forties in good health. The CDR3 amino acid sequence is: CASSFDNPNTEAFF. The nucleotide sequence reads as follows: TGCGCCAGCAGCTTCGACAACCCGAACACTGAAGCTTTCTTT.